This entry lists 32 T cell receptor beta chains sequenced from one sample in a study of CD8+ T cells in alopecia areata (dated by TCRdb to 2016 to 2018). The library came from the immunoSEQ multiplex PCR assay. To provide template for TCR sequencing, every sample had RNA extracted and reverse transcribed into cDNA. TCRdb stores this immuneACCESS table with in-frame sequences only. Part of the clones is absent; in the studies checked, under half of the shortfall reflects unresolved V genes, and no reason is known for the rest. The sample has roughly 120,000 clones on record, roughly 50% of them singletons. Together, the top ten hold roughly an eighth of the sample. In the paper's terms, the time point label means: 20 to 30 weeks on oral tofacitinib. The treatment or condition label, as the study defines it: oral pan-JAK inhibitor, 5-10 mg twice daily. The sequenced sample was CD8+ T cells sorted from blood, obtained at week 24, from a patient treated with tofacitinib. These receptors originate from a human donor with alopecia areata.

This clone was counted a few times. CDR3 sequence reads: CSVEDGETQYF. The CDR3 nucleotides read TGCAGCGTTGAAGATGGGGAGACCCAGTACTTC. This chain uses TRBV29-1 with TRBJ2-5; D gene uncertain. Germline CDR1 is SQVTM and CDR2 is ANQGSEA. Trimming stripped 0 bases from V and 5 bases from J, with 4 bases between. The CDR3 runs 11 residues.

The CDR3 nucleotides are TGTGCCAGTAGTGTGGACGCTCTGGGGACTGAAGCTTTCTTT. Its translation is CASSVDALGTEAFF. The chain has TRBV19 and TRBJ1-1; D is uncertain. Germline V gives CDR1 LNHDA, CDR2 SQIVND (reference sequence). This CDR3 has 14 residues. V was clipped by 5 bases and J by 5 bases, with 15 bases between them.

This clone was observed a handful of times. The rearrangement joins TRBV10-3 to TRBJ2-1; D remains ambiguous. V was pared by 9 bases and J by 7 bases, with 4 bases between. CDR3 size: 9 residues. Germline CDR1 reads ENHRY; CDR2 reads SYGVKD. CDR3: CAMGNEQFF. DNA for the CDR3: TGTGCCATGGGAAATGAGCAGTTCTTC.

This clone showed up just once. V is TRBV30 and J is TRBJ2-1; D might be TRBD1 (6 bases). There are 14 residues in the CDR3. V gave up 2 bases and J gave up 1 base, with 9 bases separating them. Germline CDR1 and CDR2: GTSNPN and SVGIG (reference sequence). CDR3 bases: TGTGCCTGGAGTACAGGGAGTTCCTACAATGAGCAGTTCTTC. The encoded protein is CAWSTGSSYNEQFF.

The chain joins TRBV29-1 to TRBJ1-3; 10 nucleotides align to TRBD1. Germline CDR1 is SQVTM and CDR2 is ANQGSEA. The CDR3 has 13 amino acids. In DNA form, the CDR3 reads TGCAGTGCCGGACAGGGGGATGAGGACACCATATATTTT. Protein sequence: CSAGQGDEDTIYF.

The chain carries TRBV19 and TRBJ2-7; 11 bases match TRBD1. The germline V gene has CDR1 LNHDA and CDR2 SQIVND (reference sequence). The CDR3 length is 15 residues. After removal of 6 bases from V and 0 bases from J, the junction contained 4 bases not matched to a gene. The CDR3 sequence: CASSDGTGGSYEQYF. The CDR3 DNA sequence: TGTGCCAGTAGCGATGGGACAGGGGGCTCCTACGAGCAGTACTTC.

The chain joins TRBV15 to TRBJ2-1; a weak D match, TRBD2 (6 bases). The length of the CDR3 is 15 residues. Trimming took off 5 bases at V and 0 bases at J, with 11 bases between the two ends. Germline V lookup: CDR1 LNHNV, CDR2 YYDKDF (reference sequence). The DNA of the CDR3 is TGTGCCACCAGCCGGGACTTGAGCTCCTACAATGAGCAGTTCTTC. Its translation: CATSRDLSSYNEQFF.

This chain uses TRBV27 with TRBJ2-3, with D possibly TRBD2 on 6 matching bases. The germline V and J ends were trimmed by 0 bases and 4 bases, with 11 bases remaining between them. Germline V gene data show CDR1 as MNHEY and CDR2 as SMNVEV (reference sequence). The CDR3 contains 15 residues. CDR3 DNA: TGTGCCAGCAGTTTATCGGGGGACTTGGCAGATACGCAGTATTTT. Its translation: CASSLSGDLADTQYF.

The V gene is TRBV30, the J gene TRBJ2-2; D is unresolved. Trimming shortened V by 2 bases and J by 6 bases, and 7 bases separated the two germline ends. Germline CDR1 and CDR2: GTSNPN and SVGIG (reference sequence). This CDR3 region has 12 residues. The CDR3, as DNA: TGTGCCTGGAGTCGGGCCGCCGGGGAGCTGTTTTTT. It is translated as CAWSRAAGELFF.

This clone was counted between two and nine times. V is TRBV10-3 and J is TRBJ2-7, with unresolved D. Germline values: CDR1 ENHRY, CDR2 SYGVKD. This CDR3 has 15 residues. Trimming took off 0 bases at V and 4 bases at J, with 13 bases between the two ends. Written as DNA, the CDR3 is TGTGCCATCAGTGAGTCTCGACTGGTGGAGTACGAGCAGTACTTC. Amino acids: CAISESRLVEYEQYF.

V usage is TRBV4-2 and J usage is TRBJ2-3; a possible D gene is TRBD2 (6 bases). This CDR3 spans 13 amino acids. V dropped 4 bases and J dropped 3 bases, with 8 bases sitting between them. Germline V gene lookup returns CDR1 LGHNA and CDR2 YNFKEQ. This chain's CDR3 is CASSPGETDTQYF. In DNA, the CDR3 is TGTGCCAGCAGCCCGGGGGAAACAGATACGCAGTATTTT.

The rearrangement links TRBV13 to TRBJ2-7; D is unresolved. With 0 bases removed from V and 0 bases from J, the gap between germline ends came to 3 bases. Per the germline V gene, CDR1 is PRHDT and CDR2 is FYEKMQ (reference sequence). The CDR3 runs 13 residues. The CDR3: CASSLGISYEQYF. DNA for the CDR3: TGTGCCAGCAGCTTAGGTATCTCCTACGAGCAGTACTTC. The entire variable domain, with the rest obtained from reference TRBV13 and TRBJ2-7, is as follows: AAGVIQSPRHLIKEKRETATLKCYPIPRHDTVYWYQQGPGQDPQFLISFYEKMQSDKGSIPDRFSAQQFSDYHSELNMSSLELGDSALYFCASSLGISYEQYFGPGTRLTVT.

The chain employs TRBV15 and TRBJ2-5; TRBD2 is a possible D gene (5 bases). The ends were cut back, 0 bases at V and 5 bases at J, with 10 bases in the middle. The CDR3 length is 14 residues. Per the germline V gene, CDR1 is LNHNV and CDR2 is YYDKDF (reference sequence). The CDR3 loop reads CATSRDGEWETQYF. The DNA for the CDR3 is TGTGCCACCAGCAGAGATGGGGAGTGGGAGACCCAGTACTTC.

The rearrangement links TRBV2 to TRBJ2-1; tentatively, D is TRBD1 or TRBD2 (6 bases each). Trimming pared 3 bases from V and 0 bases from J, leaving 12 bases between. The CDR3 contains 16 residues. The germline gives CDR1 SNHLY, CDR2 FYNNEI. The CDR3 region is CASSDMEGHSYNEQFF. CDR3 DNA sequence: TGTGCCAGCAGTGACATGGAGGGACACTCCTACAATGAGCAGTTCTTC.

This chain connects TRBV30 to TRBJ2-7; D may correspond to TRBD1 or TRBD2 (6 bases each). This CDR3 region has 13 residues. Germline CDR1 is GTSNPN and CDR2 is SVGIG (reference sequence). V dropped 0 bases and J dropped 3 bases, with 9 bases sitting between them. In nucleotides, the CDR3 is TGTGCCTGGAGTGTAGGGGGGCACTACGAGCAGTACTTC. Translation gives CAWSVGGHYEQYF.

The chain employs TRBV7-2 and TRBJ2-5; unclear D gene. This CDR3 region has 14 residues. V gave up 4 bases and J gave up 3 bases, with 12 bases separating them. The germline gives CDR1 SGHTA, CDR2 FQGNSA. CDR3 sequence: CASSSRLREETQYF. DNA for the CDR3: TGTGCCAGCAGCTCCCGACTTCGGGAAGAGACCCAGTACTTC. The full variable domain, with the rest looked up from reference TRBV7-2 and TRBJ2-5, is GAGVSQSPSNKVTEKGKDVELRCDPISGHTALYWYRQSLGQGLEFLIYFQGNSAPDKSGLPSDRFSAERTGGSVSTLTIQRTQQEDSAVYLCASSSRLREETQYFGPGTRLLVL.

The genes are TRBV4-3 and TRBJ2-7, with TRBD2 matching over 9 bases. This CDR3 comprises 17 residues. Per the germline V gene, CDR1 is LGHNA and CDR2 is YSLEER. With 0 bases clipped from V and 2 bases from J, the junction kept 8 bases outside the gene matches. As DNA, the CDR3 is TGCGCCAGCAGCCAAGAGGTAGGAGCGGGGGGCACCTACGAGCAGTACTTC. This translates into CASSQEVGAGGTYEQYF.

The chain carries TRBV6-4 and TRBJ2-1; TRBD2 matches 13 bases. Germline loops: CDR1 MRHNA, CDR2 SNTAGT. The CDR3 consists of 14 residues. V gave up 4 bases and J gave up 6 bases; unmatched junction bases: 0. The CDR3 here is CASSGLAGGNEQFF. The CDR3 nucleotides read TGTGCCAGCAGTGGACTAGCGGGGGGCAATGAGCAGTTCTTC.

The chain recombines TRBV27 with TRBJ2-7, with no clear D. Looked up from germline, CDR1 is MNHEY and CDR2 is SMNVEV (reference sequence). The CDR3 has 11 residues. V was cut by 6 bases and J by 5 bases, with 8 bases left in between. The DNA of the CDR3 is TGTGCCAGCAGCGCGTCTAACGAGCAGTACTTC. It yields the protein CASSASNEQYF.

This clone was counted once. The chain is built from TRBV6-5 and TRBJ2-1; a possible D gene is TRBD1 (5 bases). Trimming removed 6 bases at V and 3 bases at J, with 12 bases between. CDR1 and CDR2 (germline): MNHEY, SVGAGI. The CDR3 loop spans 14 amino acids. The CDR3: CASSQGSIYNEQFF. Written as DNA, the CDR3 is TGTGCCAGCAGCCAGGGAAGTATCTACAATGAGCAGTTCTTC.

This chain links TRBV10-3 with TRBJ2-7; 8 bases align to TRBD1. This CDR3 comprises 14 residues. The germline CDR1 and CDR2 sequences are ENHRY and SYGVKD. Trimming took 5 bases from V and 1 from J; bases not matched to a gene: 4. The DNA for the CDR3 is TGTGCCATCAGTCCGGGACAGGCGTCCTACGAGCAGTACTTC. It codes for CAISPGQASYEQYF.

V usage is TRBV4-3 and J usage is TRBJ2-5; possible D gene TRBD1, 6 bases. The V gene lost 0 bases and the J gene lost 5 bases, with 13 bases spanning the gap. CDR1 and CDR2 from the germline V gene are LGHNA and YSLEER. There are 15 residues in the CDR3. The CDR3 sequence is CASSQEEGQGETQYF. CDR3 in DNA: TGCGCCAGCAGCCAAGAAGAAGGGCAGGGGGAGACCCAGTACTTC.

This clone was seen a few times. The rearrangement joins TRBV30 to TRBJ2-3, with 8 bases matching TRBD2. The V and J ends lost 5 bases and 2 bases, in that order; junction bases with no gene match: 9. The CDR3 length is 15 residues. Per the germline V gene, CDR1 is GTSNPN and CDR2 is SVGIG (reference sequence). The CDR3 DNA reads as TGTGCCTGGTCCCAACTAGCGGATTACACAGATACGCAGTATTTT. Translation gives CAWSQLADYTDTQYF.

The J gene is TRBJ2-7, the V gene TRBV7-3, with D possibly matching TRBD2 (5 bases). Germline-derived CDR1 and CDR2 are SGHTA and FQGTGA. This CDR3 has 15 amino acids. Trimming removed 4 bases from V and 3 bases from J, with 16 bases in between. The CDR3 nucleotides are TGTGCCAGCAGCTCTGGGTTCGGGGAAGGCTACGAGCAGTACTTC. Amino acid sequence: CASSSGFGEGYEQYF.

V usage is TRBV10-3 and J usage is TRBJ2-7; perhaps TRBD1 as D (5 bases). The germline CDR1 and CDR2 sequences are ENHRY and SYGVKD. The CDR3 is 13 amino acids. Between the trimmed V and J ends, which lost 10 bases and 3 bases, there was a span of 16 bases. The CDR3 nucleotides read TGTGCCAGCACGGACACCGTATTCTACGAGCAGTACTTC. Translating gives CASTDTVFYEQYF.

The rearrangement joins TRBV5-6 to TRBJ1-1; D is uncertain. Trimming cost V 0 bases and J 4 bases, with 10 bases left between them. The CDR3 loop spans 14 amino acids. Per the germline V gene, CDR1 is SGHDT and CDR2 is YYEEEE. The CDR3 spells CASSLEWGITEAFF. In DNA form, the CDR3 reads TGTGCCAGCAGCTTGGAATGGGGTATCACTGAAGCTTTCTTT.

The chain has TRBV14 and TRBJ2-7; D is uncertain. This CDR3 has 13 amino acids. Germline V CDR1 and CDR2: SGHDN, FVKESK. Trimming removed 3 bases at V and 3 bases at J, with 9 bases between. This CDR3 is CASSHDVSYEQYF. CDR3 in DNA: TGTGCCAGCAGCCACGACGTTAGCTACGAGCAGTACTTC.

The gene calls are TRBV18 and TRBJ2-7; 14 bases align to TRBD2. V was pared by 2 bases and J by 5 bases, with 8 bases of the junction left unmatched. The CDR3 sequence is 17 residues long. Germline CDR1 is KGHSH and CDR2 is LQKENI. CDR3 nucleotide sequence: TGTGCCAGCTCACCAACCAAGGGACTAGCGGGGGCGGACGAGCAGTACTTC. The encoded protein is CASSPTKGLAGADEQYF.

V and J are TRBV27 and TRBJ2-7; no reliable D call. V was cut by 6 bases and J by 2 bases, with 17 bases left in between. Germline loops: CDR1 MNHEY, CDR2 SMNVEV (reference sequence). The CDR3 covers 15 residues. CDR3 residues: CASRGWTGSTYEQYF. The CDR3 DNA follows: TGTGCCAGCAGGGGCTGGACGGGCTCTACCTACGAGCAGTACTTC.

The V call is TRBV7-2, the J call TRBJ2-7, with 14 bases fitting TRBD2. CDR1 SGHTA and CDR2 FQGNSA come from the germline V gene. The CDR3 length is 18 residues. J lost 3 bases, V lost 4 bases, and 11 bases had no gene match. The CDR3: CASSSQLLGTSGGYEQYF. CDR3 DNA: TGTGCCAGCAGCTCCCAGCTACTAGGGACTAGCGGGGGCTACGAGCAGTACTTC.

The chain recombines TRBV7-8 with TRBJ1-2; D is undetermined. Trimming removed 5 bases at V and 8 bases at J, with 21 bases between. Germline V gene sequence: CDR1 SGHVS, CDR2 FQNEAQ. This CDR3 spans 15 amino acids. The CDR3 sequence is CASSPLTRASRGYTF. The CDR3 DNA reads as TGTGCCAGCAGCCCATTGACTAGGGCATCGAGGGGCTACACCTTC. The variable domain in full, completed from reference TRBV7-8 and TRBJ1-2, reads GAGVSQSPRYKVAKRGQDVALRCDPISGHVSLFWYQQALGQGPEFLTYFQNEAQLDKSGLPSDRFFAERPEGSVSTLKIQRTQQEDSAVYLCASSPLTRASRGYTFGSGTRLTVV.

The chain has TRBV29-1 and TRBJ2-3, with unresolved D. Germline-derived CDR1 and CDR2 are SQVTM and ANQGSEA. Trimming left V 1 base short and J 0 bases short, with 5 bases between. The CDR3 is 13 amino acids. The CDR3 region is CSVEADSTDTQYF. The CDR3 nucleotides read TGCAGCGTTGAAGCGGACAGCACAGATACGCAGTATTTT.